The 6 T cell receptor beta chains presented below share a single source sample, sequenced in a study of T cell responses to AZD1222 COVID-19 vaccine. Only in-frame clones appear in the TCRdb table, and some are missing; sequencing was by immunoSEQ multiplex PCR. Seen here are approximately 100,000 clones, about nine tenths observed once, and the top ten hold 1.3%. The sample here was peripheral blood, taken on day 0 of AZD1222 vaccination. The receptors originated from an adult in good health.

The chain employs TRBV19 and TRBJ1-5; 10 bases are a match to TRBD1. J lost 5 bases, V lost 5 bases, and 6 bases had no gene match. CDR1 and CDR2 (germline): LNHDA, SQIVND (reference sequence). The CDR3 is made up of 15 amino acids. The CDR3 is CASSPGTGAYQPQHF. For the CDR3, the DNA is TGTGCCAGTAGTCCTGGGACAGGGGCTTATCAGCCCCAGCATTTT.

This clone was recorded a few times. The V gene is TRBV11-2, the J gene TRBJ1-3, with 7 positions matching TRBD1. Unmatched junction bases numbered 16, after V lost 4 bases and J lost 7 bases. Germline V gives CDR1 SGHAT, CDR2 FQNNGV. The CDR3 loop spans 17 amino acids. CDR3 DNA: TGTGCCAGCAGCTGGGCCTCGACAGGGCGGGAGTGGAACACCATATATTTT. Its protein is CASSWASTGREWNTIYF.

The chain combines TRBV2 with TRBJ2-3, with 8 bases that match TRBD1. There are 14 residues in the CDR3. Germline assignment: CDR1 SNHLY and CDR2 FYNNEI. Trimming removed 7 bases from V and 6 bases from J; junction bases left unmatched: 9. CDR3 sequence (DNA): TGTGCCAGCAATCCGCTTCAGGGGGCGGATACGCAGTATTTT. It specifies CASNPLQGADTQYF.

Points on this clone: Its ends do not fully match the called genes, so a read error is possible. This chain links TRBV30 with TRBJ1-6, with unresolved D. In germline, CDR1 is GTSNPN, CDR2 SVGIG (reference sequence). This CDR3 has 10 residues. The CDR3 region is CAWGDSALHF. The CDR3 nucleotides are TGTGCCTGGGGGGATTCAGCCCTCCACTTT.

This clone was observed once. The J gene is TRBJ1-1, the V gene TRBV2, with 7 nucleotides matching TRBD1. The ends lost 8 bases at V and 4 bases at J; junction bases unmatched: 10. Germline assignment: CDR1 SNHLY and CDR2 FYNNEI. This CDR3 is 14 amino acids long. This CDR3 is CASQMTGRFTEAFF. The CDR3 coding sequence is TGTGCCAGCCAGATGACAGGGAGGTTCACTGAAGCTTTCTTT.

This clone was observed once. This chain's CDR3 is CASSLEFTGEKLFF. The CDR3 DNA is TGTGCCAGCAGCTTAGAATTTACGGGTGAAAAACTGTTTTTT. This chain links TRBV7-6 with TRBJ1-4, with unresolved D. The CDR3 loop spans 14 amino acids. Germline-derived CDR1 and CDR2 are SGHVS and FNYEAQ. The V and J ends lost 1 base and 7 bases respectively, with 10 bases between them.